The 4 T cell receptor beta chains reported below all come from one sample, sequenced in a study. TCRdb passed the RT-PCR reads through MiXCR, listing each CDR3 protein once. The sample lists hundreds of thousands of distinct CDR3 sequences, 14% seen once, with 3% to 4.5% in the top ten. Sequencing input: memory CD4+ T cells from blood. The receptors here all came from a female donor in good health, serving as a healthy control.

This clonotype has ten or more counts. The chain uses TRBV4-3 and TRBJ2-5; tentative D call: TRBD2 (5 bases). The germline CDR1 and CDR2 sequences are LGHNA and YSLEER. This CDR3 comprises 14 residues. Trimming took 0 bases from V and 7 from J, leaving 12 bases between them. The CDR3 region is CASSQESARGTQYF. DNA of the CDR3: TGCGCCAGCAGCCAAGAATCGGCTCGGGGGACCCAGTACTTC.

This clonotype was detected many times. The V call is TRBV5-1, the J call TRBJ1-1, with D uncertain. CDR3 size: 15 residues. CDR1 and CDR2 from the germline V gene are SGHRS and YFSETQ. With 4 bases removed from V and 1 base from J, the gap between germline ends came to 14 bases. CDR3 bases: TGCGCCAGCAGCGCACCGACAAGGTCGAACACTGAAGCTTTCTTT. Its translation is CASSAPTRSNTEAFF. Drawing the rest from reference TRBV5-1 and TRBJ1-1, the complete variable domain is KAGVTQTPRYLIKTRGQQVTLSCSPISGHRSVSWYQQTPGQGLQFLFEYFSETQRNKGNFPGRFSGRQFSNSRSEMNVSTLELGDSALYLCASSAPTRSNTEAFFGQGTRLTVV.

This clonotype has more than one count but fewer than ten. This chain uses TRBV5-1 with TRBJ1-1; tentatively, D is TRBD1 (6 bases). In germline, CDR1 is SGHRS, CDR2 YFSETQ. The CDR3 spans 15 residues. V was cut by 1 base and J by 3 bases, with 13 bases left in between. Here the CDR3 reads CASSLPGTTDTEAFF. The CDR3 DNA is TGCGCCAGCAGCTTGCCCGGGACAACGGACACTGAAGCTTTCTTT.

This clonotype was seen a few times. J is TRBJ1-1 and V is TRBV7-8, with D maybe TRBD1 (6 bases). The CDR3 is 16 residues long. Per the germline V gene, CDR1 is SGHVS and CDR2 is FQNEAQ. V was pared by 5 bases and J by 1 base, with 17 bases between. The CDR3 DNA is TGTGCCAGCAGCCGGGGGGGCCCGTTTAGGAACACTGAAGCTTTCTTT. This codes for CASSRGGPFRNTEAFF.